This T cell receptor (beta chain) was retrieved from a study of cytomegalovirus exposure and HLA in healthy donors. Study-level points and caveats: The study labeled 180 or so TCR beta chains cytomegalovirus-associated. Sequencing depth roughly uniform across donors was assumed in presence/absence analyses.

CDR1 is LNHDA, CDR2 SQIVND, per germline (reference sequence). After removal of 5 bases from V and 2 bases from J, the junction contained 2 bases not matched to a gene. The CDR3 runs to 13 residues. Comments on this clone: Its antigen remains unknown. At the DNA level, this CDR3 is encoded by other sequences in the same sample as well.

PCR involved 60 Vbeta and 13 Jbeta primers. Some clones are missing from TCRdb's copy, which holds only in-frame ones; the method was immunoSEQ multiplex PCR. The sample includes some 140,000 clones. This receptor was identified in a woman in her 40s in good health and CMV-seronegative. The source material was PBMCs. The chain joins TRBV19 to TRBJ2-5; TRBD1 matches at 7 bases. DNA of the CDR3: TGTGCCAGTAGTTCGACAGGGCAAGAGACCCAGTACTTC. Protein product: CASSSTGQETQYF.